This T cell receptor (beta chain) comes out of a study of blood T cell repertoires in COVID-19. Looking at the study overall: Sites across the United States, Italy and Spain contributed samples from acute and convalescent COVID-19. Sample material is recorded as cDNA or gDNA derived from T cells, B-cell-depleted T cells, or PBMCs.

Per germline, CDR1 SGHRS and CDR2 YFSETQ. This CDR3 comprises 15 residues. The J segment lost 5 bases and the V segment lost 4 bases, leaving 6 bases of the junction unmatched. Per the authors' pipeline: It was from reference gene primer amplification that nucleated cell counts were estimated. The method was immunoSEQ multiplex PCR; TCRdb's version includes in-frame clones alone and lacks a portion of them. V and J calls and clone size are those listed in that table; D and trimming were worked out from the DNA. The table lists 150,000 to 200,000 clones, about 88% of them singletons. Sequences were obtained from peripheral blood. This chain connects TRBV5-1 to TRBJ2-1; 10 nucleotides match TRBD1. This TCR was sampled from a man between 18 and 29 years old who had recovered from COVID-19. The chain's CDR3 is CASSHGQGGDNEQFF. The CDR3, as DNA: TGCGCCAGCAGCCACGGACAGGGGGGTGACAATGAGCAGTTCTTC.